Listed below are T cell receptor beta chains from one sample, sequenced in a study of blood T cell repertoires in COVID-19. Clones were read by immunoSEQ multiplex PCR, and TCRdb kept only the in-frame ones, dropping some. The sample yields about 300,000 clones, over 75% seen once. Sequenced material: PBMCs or T cells enriched from blood (not recorded which). Source of these receptors: a young man who had recovered from COVID-19. CDR3s include the opening cysteine and the closing phenylalanine or tryptophan. D genes are given only for firm matches. Where a row states a size, it is once, few, many or the class of an expanded clone; other rows omit it.

>.|.|TRBV2|TRBJ1-4
CASRRQSTNEKLFF
TGTGCCAGCAGGAGACAGTCAACTAATGAAAAACTGTTTTTT
>.|TRBD1|TRBV6-5|TRBJ1-2
CASSNDRGVRGYTF
TGTGCCAGCAGTAACGACAGGGGGGTAAGAGGCTACACCTTC
>.|.|TRBV6-5|TRBJ2-7
CASSYGRGSYEQYF
TGTGCCAGCAGTTACGGGCGGGGCTCCTACGAGCAGTACTTC
>.|.|TRBV7-9|TRBJ1-5
CASSPGGNQPQHF
TGTGCCAGCAGCCCAGGGGGCAATCAGCCCCAGCATTTT
>.|TRBD2|TRBV7-9|TRBJ2-7
CASSSGLGGEELYEQYF
TGTGCCAGCAGCTCAGGACTAGGAGGGGAGGAACTCTACGAGCAGTACTTC
>.|TRBD1|TRBV28|TRBJ1-2
CASRLTGNYGYTF
TGTGCCAGCAGGCTGACAGGGAACTATGGCTACACCTTC
>once|.|TRBV10-3|TRBJ2-7
CAISDIGGKAYEQYF
TGTGCCATCAGTGATATTGGCGGGAAAGCCTACGAGCAGTACTTC
>.|TRBD2|TRBV5-4|TRBJ2-5
CASSSRTTSGGIETQYF
TGTGCCAGCAGCAGCCGGACCACTAGCGGGGGGATAGAGACCCAGTACTTC
>.|TRBD1|TRBV5-1|TRBJ1-1
CASSLTGESTEAFF
TGCGCCAGCAGCTTGACAGGGGAGAGCACTGAAGCTTTCTTT
>.|TRBD2|TRBV15|TRBJ2-1
CATSRELRSSGTSYNEQFF
TGTGCCACCAGCAGAGAACTCCGCTCTAGCGGAACCTCCTACAATGAGCAGTTCTTC
>.|.|TRBV28|TRBJ1-5
CASSSLRGGGINQPQHF
TGTGCCAGCAGTTCCCTTCGGGGAGGGGGTATCAATCAGCCCCAGCATTTT
>.|.|TRBV4-1|TRBJ1-2
CASSQEGLSGGYTF
TGCGCCAGCAGCCAAGAAGGCCTCTCGGGAGGCTACACCTTC
>.|TRBD2|TRBV10-3|TRBJ2-3
CAISDRTSGNTDTQYF
TGTGCCATCAGTGATAGGACTAGCGGAAACACAGATACGCAGTATTTT
>.|TRBD2|TRBV6-5|TRBJ2-3
CASRGLAPDTQYF
TGTGCCAGCAGAGGACTAGCCCCAGATACGCAGTATTTT
>.|.|TRBV6-2/TRBV6-3|TRBJ2-7
CASSYAGSGEQYF
TGTGCCAGCAGTTACGCAGGGTCTGGGGAGCAGTACTTC
>many|.|TRBV30|TRBJ1-5
CAWSSQGYQPQHF
TGTGCCTGGAGTTCCCAGGGGTATCAGCCCCAGCATTTT
>.|.|TRBV6-2/TRBV6-3|TRBJ2-1
CASSYVELGRQFF
TGTGCCAGCAGTTACGTAGAGCTGGGGAGACAGTTCTTC
>.|.|TRBV5-1|TRBJ1-2
CASSLTQGYGYTF
TGCGCCAGCAGCTTGACCCAGGGCTATGGCTACACCTTC
>.|.|TRBV5-4|TRBJ2-4
CASSLRGLGAKNIQYF
TGTGCCAGCAGCTTGAGAGGGTTGGGGGCCAAAAACATTCAGTACTTC
>.|TRBD1|TRBV11-2|TRBJ2-7
CASSFIGDSVYEQYF
TGTGCCAGCAGCTTTATCGGGGACAGTGTCTACGAGCAGTACTTC
>.|TRBD1|TRBV3-1/TRBV3-2|TRBJ1-2
CASSQGLDRGALGYGYTF
TGTGCCAGCAGCCAAGGTCTGGACAGGGGCGCCTTGGGCTATGGCTACACCTTC
>once|.|TRBV6-5|TRBJ1-2
CASSRLQVFYGYTF
TGTGCCAGCAGTCGCTTGCAGGTCTTCTATGGCTACACCTTC
>.|TRBD2|TRBV5-6|TRBJ2-3
CASSRGRNRDTQYF
TGTGCCAGCAGCCGCGGGAGAAATCGAGATACGCAGTATTTT
>.|.|TRBV2|TRBJ1-4
CASSEKRATNEKLFF
TGTGCCAGCAGTGAAAAGCGAGCAACTAATGAAAAACTGTTTTTT
>.|.|TRBV5-6|TRBJ1-1
CASSLAFIPGQKNTEAFF
TGTGCCAGCAGCTTGGCCTTTATCCCCGGACAGAAGAACACTGAAGCTTTCTTT
>.|.|TRBV5-1|TRBJ2-7
CASSFAGIEQYF
TGCGCCAGCAGCTTCGCGGGGATCGAGCAGTACTTC
>.|TRBD1|TRBV4-1|TRBJ1-6
CASSQQGGYNSPLHF
TGCGCCAGCAGCCAGCAGGGGGGATATAATTCACCCCTCCACTTT
>.|.|TRBV12-3/TRBV12-4|TRBJ1-1
CASSRRGEAFF
TGTGCCAGCAGTCGACGGGGGGAAGCTTTCTTT
>.|.|TRBV7-8|TRBJ1-1
CASSLRRGSTEAFF
TGTGCCAGCAGCCTGAGGAGAGGGTCCACTGAAGCTTTCTTT
>.|TRBD1|TRBV2|TRBJ1-3
CASSEVTGAGNTIYF
TGTGCCAGCAGTGAGGTGACAGGGGCTGGAAACACCATATATTTT
>.|TRBD1|TRBV7-2|TRBJ2-2
CASRSGQGGIAAGELFF
TGTGCCAGCAGGAGCGGACAGGGAGGTATAGCGGCCGGGGAGCTGTTTTTT
>.|TRBD2|TRBV6-4|TRBJ2-1
CASSDSLAGGKGQFF
TGTGCCAGCAGTGACTCATTGGCGGGGGGGAAGGGGCAGTTCTTC
>.|TRBD1|TRBV24-1|TRBJ2-5
CATSATGSLETQYF
TGTGCCACCAGTGCGACAGGGTCGTTAGAGACCCAGTACTTC
>.|TRBD1|TRBV6-6|TRBJ2-7
CASSGLARTGGFEQYF
TGTGCCAGCAGTGGCCTTGCCCGGACAGGGGGATTCGAGCAGTACTTC
>.|.|TRBV19|TRBJ1-6
CASSISDGGLHF
TGTGCCAGTAGTATCTCTGACGGGGGCCTCCACTTT
>.|.|TRBV19|TRBJ2-1
CASSIETTPRGNEQFF
TGTGCCAGTAGTATCGAGACTACCCCACGGGGCAATGAGCAGTTCTTC
>.|.|TRBV19|TRBJ1-1
CASSRWDMANTEAFF
TGTGCCAGTTCGAGGTGGGACATGGCTAACACTGAAGCTTTCTTT
>.|.|TRBV5-1|TRBJ2-3
CASSLGGVEDTQYF
TGCGCCAGCAGCTTGGGCGGGGTGGAGGATACGCAGTATTTT
>.|.|TRBV5-1|TRBJ2-3
CASSFLTGMNHTQYF
TGCGCCAGCAGCTTTCTGACAGGAATGAATCATACGCAGTATTTT
>.|.|TRBV7-2|TRBJ2-2
CASTWAFTNTGELFF
TGTGCCAGCACCTGGGCATTTACGAACACCGGGGAGCTGTTTTTT
>.|TRBD1|TRBV6-5|TRBJ2-2
CASTRQGGSTGELFF
TGTGCCAGCACCCGACAGGGGGGGAGCACCGGGGAGCTGTTTTTT
>.|.|TRBV7-2|TRBJ2-1
CASSSDRQTYNEQFF
TGTGCCAGCAGCTCCGACAGACAGACCTACAATGAGCAGTTCTTC
>.|TRBD1|TRBV28|TRBJ1-5
CASSGTGGDQPQHF
TGTGCCAGCAGCGGGACAGGGGGCGATCAGCCCCAGCATTTT
>.|.|TRBV5-4|TRBJ2-5
CASSPPRGGQETQYF
TGTGCCAGCAGCCCGCCCCGGGGTGGTCAAGAGACCCAGTACTTC
>once|.|TRBV6-5|TRBJ1-1
CASSSPWNTEAFF
TGTGCCAGCAGCTCCCCGTGGAACACTGAAGCTTTCTTT
>.|TRBD1|TRBV7-9|TRBJ1-5
CASSYGQDSHQPQHF
TGTGCCAGCAGCTACGGACAGGACAGCCATCAGCCCCAGCATTTT
>.|.|TRBV21-1|TRBJ1-2
CASSRDRDLSRCGYTF
TGTGCCAGCAGCCGGGACAGGGATTTAAGCAGGTGTGGCTACACCTTC
>.|TRBD1|TRBV25-1|TRBJ1-5
CASSGRGVQPQHF
TGTGCCAGCAGTGGCAGGGGGGTTCAGCCCCAGCATTTT
>.|TRBD2|TRBV5-1|TRBJ2-3
CASSYRTSGENTQYF
TGCGCCAGCAGCTACAGGACTAGCGGAGAAAATACGCAGTATTTT
>.|TRBD2|TRBV30|TRBJ2-7
CAWTRGTSGNSEQYF
TGTGCCTGGACCAGAGGGACTAGCGGGAATAGTGAGCAGTACTTC
>.|TRBD1|TRBV3-1/TRBV3-2|TRBJ2-3
CASSQDQGTGSGDSTDTQYF
TGTGCCAGCAGCCAAGATCAGGGGACAGGCTCCGGGGATAGCACAGATACGCAGTATTTT
>.|.|TRBV4-1|TRBJ2-3
CASSLNLPGGTDTQYF
TGCGCCAGCAGCCTGAACCTTCCTGGAGGCACAGATACGCAGTATTTT
>.|.|TRBV5-1|TRBJ1-2
CASSPLRPNYGYTF
TGCGCCAGCAGCCCACTACGGCCTAACTATGGCTACACCTTC
>.|TRBD1|TRBV19|TRBJ1-5
CASSTHGTGGPNQPQHF
TGTGCCAGTAGTACCCATGGGACAGGGGGCCCCAATCAGCCCCAGCATTTT
>.|TRBD1|TRBV5-1|TRBJ2-7
CASSLGGTGVYEQYF
TGCGCCAGCAGCTTGGGCGGGACAGGGGTCTACGAGCAGTACTTC
>.|.|TRBV6-5|TRBJ1-2
CASETDGAYGYTF
TGTGCCAGTGAGACCGATGGGGCCTATGGCTACACCTTC
>once|TRBD2|TRBV28|TRBJ2-7
CASGTSAAYEQYF
TGTGCCAGCGGAACTAGCGCAGCCTACGAGCAGTACTTC
>.|TRBD1|TRBV19|TRBJ2-3
CASSVMTGPYGDTQYF
TGTGCCAGTAGTGTTATGACAGGGCCTTATGGAGATACGCAGTATTTT
>.|.|TRBV9|TRBJ2-3
CASTRGPLTDTQYF
TGTGCCAGCACCCGCGGGCCCCTCACAGATACGCAGTATTTT